These T cell receptor beta chains were read from a single sample in a study of T cells after yellow fever vaccination. Using its own MiXCR run on the 5' RACE reads, TCRdb lists one record per CDR3 protein. The sample has about 500,000 distinct CDR3 sequences, approximately 16% seen once. Specimen: PBMCs, collected 5 days after the first yellow fever vaccination. The receptors stem from a man aged 18-30 years who received the YFV17D yellow fever vaccine. The CDR3 runs from the conserved cysteine through the conserved F or W. A D gene is named only where the DNA matches it firmly. The size field is filled for only some rows; it gives once, few, many or a size class.

TRBD2	.	TRBV29-1	TRBJ2-1	CSARHGSGGLLGQFF	TGCAGCGCCCGGCATGGTAGCGGGGGACTACTGGGGCAGTTCTTC
TRBD2	.	TRBV19	TRBJ2-1	CASTRLADSYNEQFF	TGTGCCAGTACCAGACTAGCGGACTCCTACAATGAGCAGTTCTTC
.	few	TRBV25-1	TRBJ2-7	CASSEGSAAGYEQYF	TGTGCCAGCAGTGAAGGGAGTGCTGCTGGGTACGAGCAGTACTTC
.	few	TRBV12-3/TRBV12-4	TRBJ2-5	CASSISIQETQYF	TGTGCCAGCAGTATCAGCATCCAAGAGACCCAGTACTTC
.	.	TRBV6-5	TRBJ2-1	CASSSRPNEQFF	TGTGCCAGCAGTTCCAGGCCAAATGAGCAGTTCTTC
TRBD2	.	TRBV5-1	TRBJ2-7	CASSLREGSEQYF	TGCGCCAGCAGCCTGCGGGAGGGGAGCGAGCAGTACTTC
TRBD2	few	TRBV4-2	TRBJ2-5	CASSQDVLAGVVEETQYF	TGTGCCAGCAGCCAAGACGTACTAGCGGGGGTGGTTGAAGAGACCCAGTACTTC
.	.	TRBV28	TRBJ1-2	CASSSNPPNYGYTF	TGTGCCAGCAGTTCTAATCCCCCTAACTATGGCTACACCTTC
TRBD2	few	TRBV18	TRBJ2-5	CASSPGTSETQYF	TGTGCCAGCTCACCCGGGACTAGCGAGACCCAGTACTTC
.	few	TRBV5-1	TRBJ2-5	CASSSGDSQETQYF	TGCGCCAGCAGCTCGGGGGACAGTCAAGAGACCCAGTACTTC
.	.	TRBV28	TRBJ2-1	CASSLEDRFNEQFF	TGTGCCAGCAGTTTGGAGGACAGATTCAATGAGCAGTTCTTC
.	.	TRBV9	TRBJ1-2	CASSVGTSRTSNYGYTF	TGTGCCAGCAGCGTAGGGACATCCAGGACATCTAACTATGGCTACACCTTC
TRBD2	.	TRBV20-1	TRBJ2-1	CRTSGGYNEQFF	TGCAGAACTAGCGGGGGCTACAATGAGCAGTTCTTC
.	many	TRBV12-3/TRBV12-4	TRBJ2-2	CASSPRPAGGELFF	TGTGCCAGCAGTCCCAGACCCGCGGGCGGGGAGCTGTTTTTT
.	.	TRBV5-6	TRBJ1-2	CASSLGWASGGYTF	TGTGCCAGCAGCTTGGGATGGGCTTCGGGAGGCTACACCTTC
.	few	TRBV7-9	TRBJ1-1	CASSLGPRGFTEAFF	TGTGCCAGCAGCCTGGGACCCCGGGGGTTCACTGAAGCTTTCTTT
.	.	TRBV15	TRBJ2-1	CATAPRTMTYNEQFF	TGTGCCACCGCGCCAAGGACGATGACCTACAATGAGCAGTTCTTC
TRBD1	few	TRBV12-3/TRBV12-4	TRBJ1-5	CASSPNRGMSQPQHF	TGTGCCAGCAGTCCCAACAGGGGGATGTCGCAGCCCCAGCATTTT
.	.	TRBV5-6	TRBJ1-5	CASSLADRGGYQPQHF	TGTGCCAGCAGCTTGGCCGATAGGGGGGGGTATCAGCCCCAGCATTTT
TRBD1	few	TRBV12-3/TRBV12-4	TRBJ1-5	CASSSGQGISNQPQHF	TGTGCCAGCAGTTCGGGACAGGGCATCAGCAATCAGCCCCAGCATTTT
.	many	TRBV4-3	TRBJ2-3	CASSGRTDTQYF	TGCGCCAGCAGCGGGAGGACAGATACGCAGTATTTT
TRBD2	many	TRBV7-2	TRBJ2-3	CASSLRSGGATDTQYF	TGTGCCAGCAGCTTACGGAGCGGGGGGGCCACAGATACGCAGTATTTT
TRBD2	many	TRBV27	TRBJ2-5	CASSLRASGLRETQYF	TGTGCCAGCAGTTTGCGGGCTAGCGGTCTACGGGAGACCCAGTACTTC
TRBD1	few	TRBV5-5	TRBJ2-1	CASSLNTGGNNEQFF	TGTGCCAGCAGCTTGAACACAGGGGGTAACAATGAGCAGTTCTTC
.	.	TRBV5-1	TRBJ2-3	CASSLQGIGVTDTQYF	TGCGCCAGCAGCTTACAGGGTATAGGAGTAACAGATACGCAGTATTTT
.	few	TRBV5-1	TRBJ2-2	CASSLGLAETGELFF	TGCGCCAGCAGCTTGGGGTTAGCCGAGACCGGGGAGCTGTTTTTT
TRBD1	.	TRBV6-2/TRBV6-3	TRBJ1-5	CASSKDRENQPQHF	TGTGCCAGCAGTAAGGACAGGGAAAATCAGCCCCAGCATTTT
TRBD2	.	TRBV12-3/TRBV12-4	TRBJ2-3	CASSSGTSVGTDTQYF	TGTGCCAGCTCTTCCGGGACTAGCGTTGGCACAGATACGCAGTATTTT
.	.	TRBV4-2	TRBJ2-7	CASSQGGEAYEQYF	TGTGCCAGCAGCCAAGGGGGGGAAGCCTACGAGCAGTACTTC
.	.	TRBV29-1	TRBJ2-5	CSVGLPGSQETQYF	TGCAGCGTTGGGCTACCCGGGAGTCAAGAGACCCAGTACTTC
.	few	TRBV6-1	TRBJ1-5	CASSPGGNANQPQHF	TGTGCCAGCAGCCCCGGGGGGAACGCTAATCAGCCCCAGCATTTT
.	.	TRBV4-3	TRBJ2-7	CASSPIGTQREQYF	TGCGCCAGCAGCCCCATAGGGACCCAGAGGGAGCAGTACTTC
.	.	TRBV12-3/TRBV12-4	TRBJ1-1	CASSLGVRGAFF	TGTGCCAGCAGTTTGGGGGTCCGAGGAGCTTTCTTT
TRBD1	.	TRBV12-5	TRBJ2-2	CASGYTGGTGELFF	TGTGCTAGTGGTTACACAGGGGGCACCGGGGAGCTGTTTTTT
.	few	TRBV10-3	TRBJ2-1	CAISVRSGDEQFF	TGTGCCATCAGTGTTAGGTCGGGGGATGAGCAGTTCTTC
.	few	TRBV5-1	TRBJ2-2	CASSSRPGGWALTGELFF	TGCGCCAGCAGCTCCCGGCCGGGGGGCTGGGCCCTAACCGGGGAGCTGTTTTTT
TRBD1	many	TRBV19	TRBJ2-5	CASSDPGTEETQYF	TGTGCCAGTAGTGATCCCGGGACAGAAGAGACCCAGTACTTC
TRBD2	few	TRBV4-1	TRBJ2-5	CASSPGTSGGGETQYF	TGCGCCAGCAGCCCGGGGACTAGCGGGGGGGGAGAGACCCAGTACTTC
.	few	TRBV7-9	TRBJ2-3	CASSRDSAGDTQYF	TGTGCCAGCAGCCGAGACTCCGCAGGAGATACGCAGTATTTT
.	.	TRBV6-5	TRBJ2-1	CASSLGITSSPSSYNEQFF	TGTGCCAGCAGTTTGGGGATCACGAGCTCCCCGAGCTCCTACAATGAGCAGTTCTTC
TRBD1	.	TRBV7-9	TRBJ2-7	CASSGAWTGDYELYF	TGTGCCAGCAGCGGAGCATGGACAGGAGACTACGAGCTGTACTTC
TRBD2	.	TRBV24-1	TRBJ2-1	CATGGGSYNEQFF	TGTGCCACCGGCGGGGGCTCCTACAATGAGCAGTTCTTC
TRBD1	.	TRBV5-4	TRBJ1-2	CASRSGTGGAYTF	TGTGCCAGCAGATCCGGGACAGGGGGCGCATACACCTTC
.	.	TRBV7-9	TRBJ1-6	CASGPRRTRDSPLHF	TGTGCCAGCGGCCCACGTCGGACCCGGGATTCACCCCTCCACTTT
.	few	TRBV12-3/TRBV12-4	TRBJ1-5	CASGTGLHNQPQHF	TGTGCCAGCGGAACGGGCCTCCACAATCAGCCCCAGCATTTT